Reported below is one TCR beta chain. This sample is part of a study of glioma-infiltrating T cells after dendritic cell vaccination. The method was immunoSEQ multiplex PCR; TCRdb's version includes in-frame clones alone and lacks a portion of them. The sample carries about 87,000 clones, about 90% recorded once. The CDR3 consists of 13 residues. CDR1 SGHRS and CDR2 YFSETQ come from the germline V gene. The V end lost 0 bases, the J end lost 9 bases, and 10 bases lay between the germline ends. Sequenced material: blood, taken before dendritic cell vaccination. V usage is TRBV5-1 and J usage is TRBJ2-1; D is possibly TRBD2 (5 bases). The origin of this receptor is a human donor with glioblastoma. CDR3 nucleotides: TGCGCCAGCAGCTTGGGACTACAGCTTGAGCAGTTCTTC. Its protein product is CASSLGLQLEQFF.